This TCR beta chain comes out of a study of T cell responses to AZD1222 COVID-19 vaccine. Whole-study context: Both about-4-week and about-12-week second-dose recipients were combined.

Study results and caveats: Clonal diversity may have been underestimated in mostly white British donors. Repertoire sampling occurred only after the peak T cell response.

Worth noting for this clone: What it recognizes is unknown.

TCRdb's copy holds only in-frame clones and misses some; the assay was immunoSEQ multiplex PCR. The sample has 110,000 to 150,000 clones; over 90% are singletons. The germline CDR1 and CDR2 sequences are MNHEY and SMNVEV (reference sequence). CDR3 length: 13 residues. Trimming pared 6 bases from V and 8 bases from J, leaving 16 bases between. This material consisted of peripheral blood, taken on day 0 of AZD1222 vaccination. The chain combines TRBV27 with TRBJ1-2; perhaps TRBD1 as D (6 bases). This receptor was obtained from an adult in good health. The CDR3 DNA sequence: TGTGCCAGCAGAGATCAGGGGAGGCGAGGCTACACCTTC. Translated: CASRDQGRRGYTF.